This T cell receptor beta chain was found in a study of cytomegalovirus exposure and HLA in healthy donors (TCRdb year 2017). About the full investigation: An earlier analysis of some 600 of the donors reported 276 Gb of sequence data and roughly 120 million unique TCR beta sequences obtained from roughly 180 million T cells. Approximately 300 gigabases of sequencing data and approximately 85 million unique TCR sequences were included in an early release covering about 700 HLA-typed donors. Of the 300 to 500 genotyped donors, less than 90% were placed in the genetic ancestry cluster associated with self-reported Caucasian donors. The study was designed to test whether signatures of past pathogen exposure could be identified by cataloging public T cell receptors. The T cell repertoires of around 670 subjects were profiled by immunosequencing and related to cytomegalovirus serostatus. Besides the first cohort of hundreds of subjects, a separate validation cohort made up of roughly 120 different subjects was used. To predict cytomegalovirus infection status, the study brought together high-throughput TCR immunosequencing, statistical association of individual TCRs with disease status, and machine learning. A later analysis re-examined previously published TCR beta repertoires from just over 650 donors and added high-resolution HLA genotyping to investigate patterns of TCR occurrence. The later analysis used no new phenotypic data to find candidate immune exposures, relying instead on TCR beta sequences and their occurrence across donors. An earlier analysis of 587 of the donors used high-throughput TCR beta sequencing to judge whether each TCR beta V gene segment behaved as functional or pseudogenic. Donor age, sex, ethnicity and CMV serostatus were compiled alongside the repertoire data. In a later genetic analysis, genome-wide SNP genotypes for about 55% of the roughly 670 donors were used, and that subset was treated as a discovery cohort. All discovery cohort repertoires had been generated on a single sequencing platform. HLA typing covered class I and class II loci at four-digit resolution. The number of donors typed differed by locus, with 629-630 for A, B, C, DRB1 and DQB1, around 560 for DQA1, approximately 580 for DPA1, and approximately 470 for DPB1. Because of strong linkage in the cohort, roughly five DR-DQ haplotypes were treated as single units for association and clustering. Among around 400 genotyped donors of the cohort, an average of approximately 200,000 unique TCR beta nucleotide sequences was sequenced per donor, of which about 20% were non-productive. Study-level results and caveats: The authors suggested that the approach could potentially be extended to other disease states and immunological phenotypes. In a later analysis, TCR association rates were found to vary across HLA loci, with the most associated TCRs seen for DRB1 alleles and the fewest for HLA-C alleles. A cluster of highly shared sequence variants was judged likely to represent a technical artifact of the sequencing pipeline. A further reported finding was that TCR beta sequences accurately predicted the HLA-A and HLA-B alleles for most subjects in the first cohort. The only immune exposure information available for the cohort was CMV serostatus. In a later genetic analysis, fewer N-insertions in productive TCRs were reported among donors in an Asian-associated ancestry cluster than the roughly 670-donor mean. Because HLA typing was unavailable for some donors at each locus, only the typed subset was used in association tests. Specific HLA alleles were associated with more than 15,000 TCR beta sequences at a false discovery rate of 0.05 in a later analysis. A later analysis found that most CMV-associated TCR beta chains appeared HLA-restricted, with HLA associations seemingly driven largely by CMV exposure. Several of the top co-occurrence clusters appeared to be linked to parvovirus B19, influenza, CMV and Epstein-Barr virus, according to a later analysis. Correlated functional status among segregating V segments might be attributable to linkage disequilibrium, but an unknown experimental factor could not be ruled out. Only TCR beta chains were sequenced in this cohort, and the absence of alpha or paired-chain data limited detectable features. In vitro tests confirmed that a few of the cytomegalovirus-associated TCR beta chains recognize cytomegalovirus antigens. A later analysis found that HLA-associated TCR beta chains were more clonally expanded and had lower generation probabilities than equally common non-associated chains. A later genetic analysis associated a missense DCLRE1C variant with V-gene and J-gene trimming of TCR beta chains, and an independent cohort replicated the association. Seventeen rarely observed V segments, including chromosome 9 orphons, were excluded from the earlier analysis of about 600 of the donors because counts were too low. When HLA alleles, especially DR and DQ, strongly co-occurred, TCR associations were difficult to assign to individual alleles. The classifier was reported to diagnose cytomegalovirus status with high specificity and sensitivity in both the original and validation cohorts. The study gave a list of 150 to 200 TCR beta chains associated with cytomegalovirus. In an earlier analysis of roughly 500 of the donors, most TCR beta V segments appeared in productive rearrangements about 90% or about 30% of the time, broadly matching IMGT annotations. The presence/absence analyses assumed that sequencing depth was roughly uniform across donors, and that assumption may not be true. Most TCR sequences were seen in very few donors, while some public TCRs were found in many individuals.

In total, 666 healthy bone marrow donors made up the cohort. Cohort members were all nominally healthy when sampled, although unrecorded immune exposures were likely present. The donor tested CMV seronegative and was one of the 352 seronegative cohort members. A peripheral blood sample was provided by each donor, and peripheral blood mononuclear cells were used for TCR beta sequencing. Genomic DNA extraction from the blood cell samples was performed with the Qiagen DNeasy Blood Extraction Kit. Turning to this clone: Its antigen is currently not known. It has no much larger one-base neighbor in the sample; base qualities were not kept.

The library was built by means of the immunoSEQ multiplex PCR assay. A mixture of 60 forward primers for TCR Vbeta segments and 13 reverse primers for TCR Jbeta segments was used in the multiplex PCR. A multiplex PCR assay on genomic DNA amplified the CDR3 region of rearranged TCR beta genes. Amplified TCR beta libraries were sequenced as 87-base-pair reads on the Illumina HiSeq System. The authors' pipeline ran thus. A later analysis counted 75 million to 100 million unique TCR beta chains across the 650 to 800 repertoires, and 9 million to 14 million of these chains were shared by at least two donors. Raw reads were error-corrected and collapsed into unique sequences with a nearest-neighbor algorithm that merged closely related sequences to remove PCR and sequencing errors. CDR3 sequences were aligned to IMGT reference sequences to assign V, D and J gene segments. For a sequence to be retained, a match of at least six nucleotides to both a V gene segment and a J gene segment was required. Rearrangements were classified as productive when the CDR3 lacked stop codons and remained in frame with V and J, and all other rearrangements were classified as non-productive. CDR3 was defined according to IMGT convention as the region running from the second conserved V-encoded cysteine to the conserved J-encoded phenylalanine. The earlier analysis of roughly 590 of the donors excluded sequences that lacked an unambiguous match to a single V gene segment. In an earlier analysis of a few hundred of the donors, V segments were called functional above 56.7% productive rearrangements and were called segregating when the between-donor standard deviation exceeded 5%. A statistical classification framework was built to diagnose cytomegalovirus status from the catalog of TCR beta chain sequences. A later analysis assigned V and J genes by comparing TCR nucleotide sequences with IMGT/GENE-DB human TR gene sequences. In a later analysis, CDR3 sequences and most-parsimonious VDJ recombination scenarios were assigned using the TCRdist pipeline. In a later analysis, each TCR beta chain was defined by its CDR3 amino acid sequence together with its V-gene family, and reads lacking a unique V-gene family were excluded. As a way to deal with suspected cross-contamination and a sequencing artifact, a later analysis dropped over 550 nucleotide sequences that were highly shared and had low generation probability. In a later analysis, a clonal expansion index for each public chain was calculated from normalized within-repertoire ranks of inferred template counts. A later analysis computed generation probabilities with a VDJ recombination model fitted to out-of-frame rearrangements, and checked the results against IGoR. In a later analysis, hypergeometric tests were used to score TCR-TCR, TCR-HLA and TCR-CMV co-occurrence, with a repertoire-size bias correction applied to TCR pairs. A later analysis estimated false discovery rates by permuting HLA or CMV assignments 20 times. In a later analysis, co-occurring TCRs were grouped using DBSCAN, with TCRdist sequence similarity added in when clustering inside HLA-allele-positive subsets. Co-occurrence clustering excluded repertoires with fewer than 30,000 or more than 120,000 public chains, plus five with anomalous nucleotide sharing. This immuneACCESS table, as held by TCRdb, lists in-frame sequences with V and J called but not all clones. Of the missing ones, under half trace to an unresolved V gene in checked studies; the others have no known cause. V, J and clone size are taken as reported in that table, and D and trimming were inferred from the DNA itself. Present in this sample are about 150,000 clones, about 87% of which were seen just once. The top ten hold 4% to 6.5% of the sample.

The source material was PBMCs. This clonotype originated in a woman aged 25-40 years in good health and CMV-seronegative.

CDR3 region: CATQEGGQNEKLFF. The sequence in DNA is TGTGCCACCCAAGAGGGGGGACAGAATGAAAAACTGTTTTTT. The chain joins TRBV15 to TRBJ1-4; 7 bases in between match TRBD1. V is trimmed back by 8 bases and J by 5 bases, and the junction contains 8 bases that no gene match accounts for. The CDR3 goes from the cysteine to the phenylalanine over 14 residues. The DNA shown is the 42-base CDR3, in frame from base 1. From a lookup of the germline V gene (reference sequence), CDR1 and CDR2 are LNHNV and YYDKDF.